This T cell receptor beta chain was recorded in a study of human T cells and chemical hapten exposure. This clonotype was counted between two and nine times. Germline V gene lookup returns CDR1 MNHNS and CDR2 SASEGT. V shed 3 bases and J shed 3 bases, with 16 bases lying between them. The CDR3 extends over 16 amino acids. MiXCR was run by TCRdb on the 5' RACE reads, yielding one entry per CDR3 protein. The repertoire holds about 81,000 distinct CDR3 sequences, with approximately 8% as singletons. Total RNA came from unfractionated whole blood. The chain is built from TRBV6-1 and TRBJ2-3, with a tentative D call TRBD2 (6 bases). This TCR was recovered from a male donor in good health. The CDR3 loop is CASSESPGVGTDTQYF. In nucleotides, the CDR3 is TGTGCCAGCAGTGAGTCCCCGGGAGTAGGTACAGATACGCAGTATTTT.